This is a list of T cell receptor beta chains from one sample in a study of technical replicates of blood from a few donors. The assay was immunoSEQ multiplex PCR, and TCRdb's table has in-frame clones only and misses some. Of under 100,000 clones listed, about 94% are singletons. Sequenced sample: T cells isolated from PBMCs. The receptors shown here come from a human donor in good health. Each CDR3 is given with its conserved first and last residue. Each record gives: D gene, V gene, clone size, J gene, CDR3 length, CDR3 DNA, CDR3 protein. D genes are given only for firm matches. The size entry is marked missing in some rows and otherwise reads once, few, many or a size class.

TRBD2,TRBV29-1,NA,TRBJ2-3,14,TGCAGCGTTGAAGCGGCGGGGGGCACAGATACGCAGTATTTT,CSVEAAGGTDTQYF
NA,TRBV6-1,NA,TRBJ2-7,14,TGTGCCAGCAGTGAATTCAGGGGCTCCTACGAGCAGTACTTC,CASSEFRGSYEQYF
NA,TRBV7-9,once,TRBJ1-3,14,TGTGCCAGCAGCTTAGTCAATTCTGGAAACACCATATATTTT,CASSLVNSGNTIYF
TRBD1,TRBV5-1,NA,TRBJ1-2,15,TGCGCCAGCAGCATCGGACAGGGATCGGACTATGGCTACACCTTC,CASSIGQGSDYGYTF
NA,TRBV5-6,NA,TRBJ2-1,15,TGTGCCAGCAGCTTGATAGCCATAACTACGAATGAGCAGTTCTTC,CASSLIAITTNEQFF
NA,TRBV28,NA,TRBJ1-2,13,TGTGCCAGCAGATCGACAGGCGACTATGGCTACACCTTC,CASRSTGDYGYTF
TRBD1,TRBV28,NA,TRBJ2-6,14,TGTGCCAGCAGCACGGGACAGGCTCCCAACGTCCTGACTTTC,CASSTGQAPNVLTF
NA,TRBV28,NA,TRBJ2-7,16,TGTGCCAGCAGTCGCCTACGGTGGACCACGGGGAACGAGCAGTACTTC,CASSRLRWTTGNEQYF
NA,TRBV14,once,TRBJ2-5,13,TGTGCCAGCAGCCAAGGCAGGGAAGAGACCCAGTACTTC,CASSQGREETQYF
NA,TRBV6-6,few,TRBJ1-2,13,TGTGCCAGCAGCTCCGACAGGAACTATGGCTACACCTTC,CASSSDRNYGYTF
NA,TRBV30,NA,TRBJ1-5,13,TGTGCCTGGAGTGGCCAGGGGAATCAGCCCCAGCATTTT,CAWSGQGNQPQHF
TRBD1,TRBV4-2,NA,TRBJ1-2,17,TGTGCCAGCAGCCCACGGACAGGGACTATTACAAACTATGGCTACACCTTC,CASSPRTGTITNYGYTF
TRBD1,TRBV2,NA,TRBJ2-2,15,TGTGCCAGCGGTCCAAGACAGGGAAGATCCGGGGAGCTGTTTTTT,CASGPRQGRSGELFF
NA,TRBV27,NA,TRBJ2-7,16,TGTGCCAGCAGTCCCTTAGGACAGGAGGAGGGTTACGAGCAGTACTTC,CASSPLGQEEGYEQYF
NA,TRBV20-1,NA,TRBJ1-5,11,TGCAGTGCTAGTCTAAACCAGCCCCAGCATTTT,CSASLNQPQHF
TRBD2,TRBV7-9,NA,TRBJ2-1,15,TGTGCCAGCAGCTTGAGAGGACTAGCGGACAATGAGCAGTTCTTC,CASSLRGLADNEQFF
TRBD1,TRBV6-5,NA,TRBJ2-7,16,TGTGCCAGCAGTTCGAGCCAAGACAGGGGTTACTACGAGCAGTACTTC,CASSSSQDRGYYEQYF
NA,TRBV7-9,NA,TRBJ2-7,14,TGTGCCAGCAGCTCCGCCGGGACAACCTACGAGCAGTACTTC,CASSSAGTTYEQYF
TRBD1,TRBV5-4,NA,TRBJ1-3,19,TGTGCCAGCAGCTTGCAGGGGGCAACTGCTACCTCCTCTGGAAACACCATATATTTT,CASSLQGATATSSGNTIYF
NA,TRBV19,NA,TRBJ2-2,14,TGTGCCAGTAGTACAGCAGGGGACACCGGGGAGCTGTTTTTT,CASSTAGDTGELFF
NA,TRBV28,NA,TRBJ1-2,13,TGTGCCAGCATCGGGGGGGACCTCTATGGCTACACCTTC,CASIGGDLYGYTF
TRBD1,TRBV28,NA,TRBJ2-5,16,TGTGCCAGCAGTTTATCCGGGACAGCCGAGAGGGAGACCCAGTACTTC,CASSLSGTAERETQYF
NA,TRBV19,NA,TRBJ2-1,17,TGTGCCAGTAGTAACGGGCCTAGCAGCACCATCTACAATGAGCAGTTCTTC,CASSNGPSSTIYNEQFF